This T cell receptor beta chain was profiled in a study of molecular identifiers for immune sequencing clone quantification. The germline V and J ends were trimmed by 3 bases and 5 bases, with 7 bases remaining between them. Germline V gene data show CDR1 as SGHTA and CDR2 as FQGTGA. This CDR3 spans 13 amino acids. This clonotype was counted many times. TCRdb redid the calling of the PCR reads with MiXCR, one entry per CDR3 protein. The sample has 600,000 to 650,000 distinct CDR3 sequences, less than 20% seen once; the top ten hold 0.85%. When naive CD8 T cells were sorted, they were gated as CD8+CD4-CCR7+CD45RA+.

The chain carries TRBV7-3 and TRBJ2-2; D unresolved. Material for sequencing was naive CD8+ T cells from blood, with Jurkat cell RNA spiked in. Subset in this sample: FACS-sorted CD8+CD4-CCR7+CD45RA+ naive T cells. The TCR originated in a human donor in good health. Some libraries in this study had Jurkat cell RNA spiked in. The CDR3 bases are TGTGCCAGCAGCTTGACGGGTACCGGGGAGCTGTTTTTT. It specifies CASSLTGTGELFF.